This T cell receptor beta chain was observed in a study of T-cell memory formation after mild COVID-19. This clonotype was counted only a few times. Its antigen is unknown. The TCR alpha and TCR beta cDNA libraries, bearing sample barcodes and UMIs, were generated by 5'RACE using constant-segment primers. TCRdb reprocessed the 5' RACE reads via MiXCR and lists one record per CDR3 protein. The data hold around 110,000 distinct CDR3 sequences, with about 18% observed a single time. Findings and limits, study-wide: Cross-reactive memory apparently joined, as some responding clones appeared in pre-infection memory.

The sequence was obtained from an adult woman who had mild COVID-19 (a few samples of this study predate the infection). Cell type and time point are not known. Sequencing input: PBMCs or a T cell subset sorted from them (not recorded which).

The CDR3: CASSFFETGNTEAFF. CDR3 in DNA: TGTGCCAGCAGCTTTTTTGAGACGGGGAACACTGAAGCTTTCTTT. The genes are TRBV7-2 and TRBJ1-1; no clear D. This CDR3 contains 15 residues. V shed 3 bases and J shed 1 base, with 12 bases lying between them. Germline CDR1 is SGHTA and CDR2 is FQGNSA. The entire variable domain, with the rest obtained from reference TRBV7-2 and TRBJ1-1, is as follows: GAGVSQSPSNKVTEKGKDVELRCDPISGHTALYWYRQSLGQGLEFLIYFQGNSAPDKSGLPSDRFSAERTGGSVSTLTIQRTQQEDSAVYLCASSFFETGNTEAFFGQGTRLTVV.